Shown below are 5 T cell receptor beta chains from a single sample sequenced in a study of monozygotic twins with inflammatory bowel disease (dated by TCRdb to about 2019). Libraries were made using 5' RACE. The reads were generated on an Illumina HiSeq 2500. The reads, reprocessed by TCRdb, yield one row per CDR3 protein sequence and no DNA. Per the sample table, the count is approximately 160,000 distinct CDR3 sequences. In total, the top ten clones hold about 8% of the sample. The sequencing input was blood. All receptors come from a human donor with ulcerative colitis or Crohn's disease, or a healthy co-twin of an affected twin (not recorded which).

The chain is built from TRBV27 and TRBJ2-7; TCRdb's assignment of TRBD2 cannot be checked, as there is no DNA. CDR1 is MNHEY and CDR2 is SMNVEV in the germline V gene (reference sequence). The CDR3 is 12 amino acids. The CDR3 sequence is CASTGTAYEQYF.

V gene TRBV12-3 or TRBV12-4 combines with J gene TRBJ1-4; the D gene TCRdb calls, TRBD1, cannot be checked with no DNA. The CDR3 has 17 residues. The CDR3 spells CASSLLTGPVTNEKLFF.

The chain recombines TRBV5-1 with TRBJ2-5; as DNA is missing, the TRBD1 call by TCRdb cannot be tested. In germline, CDR1 is SGHRS, CDR2 YFSETQ. This CDR3 is built from 15 residues. The CDR3: CASCSTAGTGETQYF.

CDR3: CASSGVQGDGYTF. The chain couples TRBV2 to TRBJ1-2; TCRdb proposes TRBD1, but this gene call is untestable without DNA. The CDR3 loop spans 13 amino acids. In germline, CDR1 is SNHLY, CDR2 FYNNEI.

J is TRBJ2-7 and V is TRBV29-1; TCRdb gives TRBD2 as the D gene, but with no DNA this cannot be confirmed. The CDR3 consists of 14 residues. From germline, CDR1 is SQVTM and CDR2 ANQGSEA. The CDR3 loop reads CSVAIAGPAYEQYF.